Listed below are T cell receptor beta chains from one sample, sequenced in a study of cytomegalovirus exposure and HLA in healthy donors. The assay was immunoSEQ multiplex PCR, and TCRdb's table has in-frame clones only and misses some. The table includes roughly 140,000 clones, about 60% detected once. Material for sequencing was PBMCs. These TCRs come from a woman aged 60 to 75 in good health and CMV-seropositive. CDR3s include the opening cysteine and the closing phenylalanine or tryptophan. The D gene is left open where the match is weak.

j_call	d_call	v_call	cdr3_aa
TRBJ1-1	NA	TRBV5-1	CASSLISGMNTEAFF
TRBJ2-5	NA	TRBV4-3	CASSQGGGRWGGGETQYF
TRBJ2-3	NA	TRBV5-6	CASTLIGSRVGTDTQYF
TRBJ1-6	TRBD1	TRBV19	CASSMGQGKNSPLHF
TRBJ1-5	NA	TRBV19	CASSIVGANQPQHF
TRBJ1-5	NA	TRBV9	CASSKGGSNQPQHF
TRBJ2-1	TRBD2	TRBV11-2	CASSLVGTSSYNEQFF
TRBJ1-4	NA	TRBV28	CASRTGLRNNEKLFF
TRBJ2-5	TRBD1	TRBV5-6	CASSRQGTETQYF
TRBJ1-1	NA	TRBV13	CASSARSSTEAFF
TRBJ2-6	TRBD2	TRBV28	CASSSLRRLAASGANVLTF
TRBJ2-7	NA	TRBV15	CATSRDISYEQYF
TRBJ2-1	NA	TRBV10-3	CAISESELDFSNEQFF
TRBJ1-1	NA	TRBV4-2	CASSQELSGAEAFF
TRBJ2-1	NA	TRBV7-3	CASSLTQGTDEQFF
TRBJ2-7	TRBD1	TRBV18	CASSSGTGAPYEQYF
TRBJ2-5	NA	TRBV27	CASYSPREGMETQYF
TRBJ2-7	TRBD2	TRBV6-5	CASSRGEGQQYF
TRBJ2-1	NA	TRBV4-3	CASSQVLLGGLSYNEQFF
TRBJ2-5	TRBD2	TRBV18	CASSSGRQETQYF
TRBJ1-1	NA	TRBV5-1	CASSLDPMNTEAFF
TRBJ2-5	TRBD2	TRBV15	CATSRGRTSGQETQYF
TRBJ2-1	TRBD2	TRBV11-2	CASSLEREVHNEQFF
TRBJ2-3	TRBD2	TRBV7-2	CASSFRSGGTQYF
TRBJ2-7	NA	TRBV6-5	CASSYLATVNEQYF
TRBJ2-5	TRBD1	TRBV7-9	CASSRGDRGYQETQYF
TRBJ2-3	TRBD2	TRBV7-6	CASSLGPSGTTDTQYF
TRBJ2-2	TRBD2	TRBV9	CASSVGGLAGTTGELFF
TRBJ2-1	TRBD2	TRBV18	CASSPQLAADEQFF
TRBJ1-1	NA	TRBV20-1	CSARRAGEAFF
TRBJ2-7	TRBD2	TRBV28	CASTLAGGTNEQYF
TRBJ1-2	TRBD1	TRBV28	CATVRRGRGYGYTF
TRBJ1-3	TRBD1	TRBV18	CASSLSDRSSGNTIYF